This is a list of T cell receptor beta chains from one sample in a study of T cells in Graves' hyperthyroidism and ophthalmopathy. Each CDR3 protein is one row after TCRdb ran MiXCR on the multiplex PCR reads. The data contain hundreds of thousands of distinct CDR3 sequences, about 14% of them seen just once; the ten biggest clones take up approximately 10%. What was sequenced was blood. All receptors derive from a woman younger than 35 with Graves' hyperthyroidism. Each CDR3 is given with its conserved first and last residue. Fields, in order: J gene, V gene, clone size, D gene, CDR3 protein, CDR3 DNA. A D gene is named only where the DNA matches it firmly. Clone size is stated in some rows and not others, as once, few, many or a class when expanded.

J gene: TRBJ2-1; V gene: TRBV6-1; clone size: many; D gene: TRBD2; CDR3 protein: CASSPTSGRALSSYNEQFF; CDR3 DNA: TGTGCCAGCAGCCCCACTAGCGGGAGGGCCCTGAGCTCCTACAATGAGCAGTTCTTC
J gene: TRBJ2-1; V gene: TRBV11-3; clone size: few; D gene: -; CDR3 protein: CASTPDISYSEQFF; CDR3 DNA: TGTGCCAGCACCCCGGACATATCCTACAGTGAGCAGTTCTTC
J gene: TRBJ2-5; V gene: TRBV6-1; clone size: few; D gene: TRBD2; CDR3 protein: CASSRGTSGSGTQYF; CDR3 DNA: TGTGCCAGCAGCCGAGGGACTAGCGGGAGCGGGACCCAGTACTTC
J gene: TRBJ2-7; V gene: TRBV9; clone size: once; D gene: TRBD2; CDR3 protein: CASSVARGGQNEQYF; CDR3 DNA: TGTGCCAGCAGCGTAGCCCGGGGGGGGCAAAACGAGCAGTACTTC
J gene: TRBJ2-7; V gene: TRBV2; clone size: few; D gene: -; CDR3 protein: CASCFSRTLTYEQYF; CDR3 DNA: TGTGCCAGCTGTTTTTCGCGGACCCTAACCTACGAGCAGTACTTC
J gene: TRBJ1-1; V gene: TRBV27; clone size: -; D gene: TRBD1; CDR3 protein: CASSAGTGGRTTEAFF; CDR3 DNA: TGTGCCAGCAGTGCCGGGACAGGGGGAAGAACCACTGAAGCTTTCTTT
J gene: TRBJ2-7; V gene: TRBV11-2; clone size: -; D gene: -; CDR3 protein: CASSSGVAGFSYEQYF; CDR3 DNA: TGTGCCAGCAGCTCAGGAGTTGCGGGGTTCTCCTACGAGCAGTACTTC
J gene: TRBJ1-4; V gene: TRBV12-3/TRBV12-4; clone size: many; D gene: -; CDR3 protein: CASSLGYLSDEKLFF; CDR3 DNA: TGTGCCAGCAGTTTAGGTTACCTGTCGGATGAAAAACTGTTTTTT
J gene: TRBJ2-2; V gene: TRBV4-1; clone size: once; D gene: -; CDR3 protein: CASSYRYANTGELFF; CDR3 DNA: TGCGCCAGCAGCTACAGATACGCGAACACCGGGGAGCTGTTTTTT
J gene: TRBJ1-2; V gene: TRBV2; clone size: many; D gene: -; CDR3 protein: CASSEGQYYGYTF; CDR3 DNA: TGTGCCAGCAGTGAAGGACAGTACTATGGCTACACCTTC
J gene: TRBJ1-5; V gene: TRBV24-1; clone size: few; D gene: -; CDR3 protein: CATSESTGSGQPQHF; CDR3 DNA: TGTGCCACCAGTGAATCTACAGGGTCGGGTCAGCCCCAGCATTTT
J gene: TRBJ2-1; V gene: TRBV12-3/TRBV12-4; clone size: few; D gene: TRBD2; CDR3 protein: CASSFTVAGGPREQFF; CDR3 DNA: TGTGCCAGCAGTTTTACTGTAGCGGGAGGGCCTAGAGAGCAGTTCTTC
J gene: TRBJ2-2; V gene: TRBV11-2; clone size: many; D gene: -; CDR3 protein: CASSTSRQYTGELFF; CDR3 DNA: TGTGCCAGCAGCACTAGCCGGCAGTACACCGGGGAGCTGTTTTTT
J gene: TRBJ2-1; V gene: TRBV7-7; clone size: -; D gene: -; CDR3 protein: CASSVGTGEQFF; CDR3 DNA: TGTGCCAGCTCGGTGGGTACAGGGGAGCAGTTCTTC
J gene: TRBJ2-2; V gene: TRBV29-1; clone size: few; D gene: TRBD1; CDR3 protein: CSAGTGSPRELFF; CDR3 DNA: TGCAGCGCCGGGACAGGATCACCTAGGGAGCTGTTTTTT
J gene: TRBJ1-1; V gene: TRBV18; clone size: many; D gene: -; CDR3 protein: CASSPQDLNTEAFF; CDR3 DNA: TGTGCCAGCTCACCTCAGGATCTGAACACTGAAGCTTTCTTT
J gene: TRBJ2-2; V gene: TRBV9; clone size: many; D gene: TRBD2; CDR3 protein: CASSATSGKGTGELFF; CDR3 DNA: TGTGCCAGCAGCGCGACTAGCGGGAAAGGCACCGGGGAGCTGTTTTTT
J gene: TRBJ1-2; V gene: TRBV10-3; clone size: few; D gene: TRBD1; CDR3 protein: CAIRATGDGYTF; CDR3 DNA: TGTGCCATCAGGGCCACAGGGGACGGCTACACCTTC
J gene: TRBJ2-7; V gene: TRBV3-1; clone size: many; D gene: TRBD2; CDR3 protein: CASSPVASGTHGRRYEQYF; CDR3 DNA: TGTGCCAGCAGCCCGGTGGCTAGCGGGACACACGGACGCCGATACGAGCAGTACTTC
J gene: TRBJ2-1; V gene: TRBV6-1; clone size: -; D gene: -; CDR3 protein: CASTQGTHGNEQFF; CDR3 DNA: TGTGCCAGCACCCAAGGGACCCATGGCAATGAGCAGTTCTTC
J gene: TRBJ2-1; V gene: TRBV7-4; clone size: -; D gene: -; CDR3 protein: CASSLGRDWLSYNEQFF; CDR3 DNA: TGTGCCAGCAGCTTAGGACGGGACTGGCTCTCCTACAATGAGCAGTTCTTC
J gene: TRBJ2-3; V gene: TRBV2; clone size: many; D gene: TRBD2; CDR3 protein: CASSGTPIQGLAGTDTQYF; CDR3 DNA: TGTGCCAGCAGTGGGACACCGATTCAAGGACTAGCGGGCACAGATACGCAGTATTTT
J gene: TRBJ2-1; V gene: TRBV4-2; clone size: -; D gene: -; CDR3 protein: CASNSQGIPYNEQFF; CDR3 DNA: TGTGCCAGCAACTCACAGGGAATCCCCTACAATGAGCAGTTCTTC
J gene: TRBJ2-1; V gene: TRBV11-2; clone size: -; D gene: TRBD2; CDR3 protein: CASSQRVAGEEQFF; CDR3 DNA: TGTGCCAGCAGCCAGAGGGTAGCGGGAGAGGAGCAGTTCTTC
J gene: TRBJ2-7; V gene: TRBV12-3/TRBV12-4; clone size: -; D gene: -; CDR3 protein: CASSPDTPYEQYF; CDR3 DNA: TGTGCCAGCAGCCCTGACACCCCCTACGAGCAGTACTTC
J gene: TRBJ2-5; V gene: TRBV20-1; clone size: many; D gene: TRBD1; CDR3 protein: CSADRIQETQYF; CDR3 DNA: TGCAGTGCGGACAGGATCCAAGAGACCCAGTACTTC
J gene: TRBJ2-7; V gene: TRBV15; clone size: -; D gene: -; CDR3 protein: CATSRKSSDEQYF; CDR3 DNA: TGTGCCACCAGCAGAAAGAGCTCTGACGAGCAGTACTTC
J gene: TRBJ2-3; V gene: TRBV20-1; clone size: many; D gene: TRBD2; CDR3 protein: CSARASGTSGRLNTQYF; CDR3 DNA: TGCAGTGCTAGAGCCTCGGGGACTAGCGGGAGATTAAATACGCAGTATTTT
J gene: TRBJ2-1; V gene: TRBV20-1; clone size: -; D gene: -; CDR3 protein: CSASGRTADYNEQFF; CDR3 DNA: TGCAGTGCTAGCGGAAGGACCGCCGACTACAATGAGCAGTTCTTC
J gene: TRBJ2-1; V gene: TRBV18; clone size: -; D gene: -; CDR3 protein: CASSPPSKYEQFF; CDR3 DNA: TGTGCCAGCTCACCGCCTAGCAAGTACGAGCAGTTCTTC
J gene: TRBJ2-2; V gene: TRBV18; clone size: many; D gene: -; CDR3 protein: CASSPLSRDTLKLFF; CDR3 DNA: TGTGCCAGCTCACCGCTCTCGCGGGACACCCTCAAGCTGTTTTTT
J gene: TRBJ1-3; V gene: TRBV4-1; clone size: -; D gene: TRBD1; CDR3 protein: CASSQAGQGMSAGNTIYF; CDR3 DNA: TGCGCCAGCAGCCAAGCCGGACAGGGGATGAGCGCTGGAAACACCATATATTTT
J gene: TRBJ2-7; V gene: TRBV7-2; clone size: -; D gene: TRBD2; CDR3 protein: CASSPTTSGAYEQYF; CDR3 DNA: TGTGCCAGCAGCCCCACGACTAGCGGTGCCTACGAGCAGTACTTC
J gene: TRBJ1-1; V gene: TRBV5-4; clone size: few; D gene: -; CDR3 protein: CASSLGWLSAEAFF; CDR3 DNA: TGTGCCAGCAGCTTGGGGTGGCTTAGTGCTGAAGCTTTCTTT
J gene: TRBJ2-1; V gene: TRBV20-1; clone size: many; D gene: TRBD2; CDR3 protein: CSARDGSGSLNEQFF; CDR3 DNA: TGCAGTGCTAGAGATGGGAGCGGGAGTCTGAATGAGCAGTTCTTC
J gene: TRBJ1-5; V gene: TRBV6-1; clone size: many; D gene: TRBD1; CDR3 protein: CASNRRGQSNQPQHF; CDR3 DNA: TGTGCCAGCAACAGGAGGGGACAGTCTAACCAGCCCCAGCATTTT
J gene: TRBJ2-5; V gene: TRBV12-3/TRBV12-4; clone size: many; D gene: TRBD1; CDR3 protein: CASSSNRDRVEETQYF; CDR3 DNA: TGTGCCAGCAGTTCCAACCGGGACAGGGTCGAGGAGACCCAGTACTTC
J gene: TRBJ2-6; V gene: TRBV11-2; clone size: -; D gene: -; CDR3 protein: CASSLNSLWANVLTF; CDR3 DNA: TGTGCCAGCAGCCTCAATTCTCTCTGGGCCAACGTCCTGACTTTC
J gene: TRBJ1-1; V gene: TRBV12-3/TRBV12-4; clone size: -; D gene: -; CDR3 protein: CASSLMRANTEAFF; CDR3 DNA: TGTGCCAGCAGTTTAATGAGGGCGAACACTGAAGCTTTCTTT
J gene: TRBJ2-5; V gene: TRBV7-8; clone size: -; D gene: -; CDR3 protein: CASSLRERETQYF; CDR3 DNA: TGTGCCAGCAGCTTGCGGGAACGGGAGACCCAGTACTTC
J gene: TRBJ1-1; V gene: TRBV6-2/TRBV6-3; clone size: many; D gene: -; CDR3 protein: CASSNGRPNTEAFF; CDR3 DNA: TGTGCCAGCAGTAACGGACGGCCGAACACTGAAGCTTTCTTT
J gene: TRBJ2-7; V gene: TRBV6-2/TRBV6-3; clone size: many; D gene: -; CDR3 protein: CASSYSGHLSYEQYF; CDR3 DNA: TGTGCCAGCAGTTACTCTGGACACCTCTCCTACGAGCAGTACTTC
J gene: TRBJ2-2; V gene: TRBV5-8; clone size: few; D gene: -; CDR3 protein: CASSLAGILTGELFF; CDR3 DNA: TGTGCCAGCAGCTTGGCAGGGATCCTAACCGGGGAGCTGTTTTTT
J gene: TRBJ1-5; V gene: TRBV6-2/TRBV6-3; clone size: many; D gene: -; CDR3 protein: CASSYGSQPQHF; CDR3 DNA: TGTGCCAGCAGTTATGGGAGTCAGCCCCAGCATTTT
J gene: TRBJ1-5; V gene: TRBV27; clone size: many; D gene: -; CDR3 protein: CASSFSGNQPQHF; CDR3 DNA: TGTGCCAGCAGTTTTTCAGGCAATCAGCCCCAGCATTTT
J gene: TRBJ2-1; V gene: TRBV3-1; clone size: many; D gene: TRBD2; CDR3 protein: CASSQELAGVHNEQFF; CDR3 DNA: TGTGCCAGCAGCCAAGAACTAGCGGGAGTACACAATGAGCAGTTCTTC
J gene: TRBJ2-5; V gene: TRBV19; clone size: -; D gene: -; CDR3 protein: CASSMGRDNQETQYF; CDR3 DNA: TGTGCCAGTAGTATGGGTCGGGACAACCAAGAGACCCAGTACTTC